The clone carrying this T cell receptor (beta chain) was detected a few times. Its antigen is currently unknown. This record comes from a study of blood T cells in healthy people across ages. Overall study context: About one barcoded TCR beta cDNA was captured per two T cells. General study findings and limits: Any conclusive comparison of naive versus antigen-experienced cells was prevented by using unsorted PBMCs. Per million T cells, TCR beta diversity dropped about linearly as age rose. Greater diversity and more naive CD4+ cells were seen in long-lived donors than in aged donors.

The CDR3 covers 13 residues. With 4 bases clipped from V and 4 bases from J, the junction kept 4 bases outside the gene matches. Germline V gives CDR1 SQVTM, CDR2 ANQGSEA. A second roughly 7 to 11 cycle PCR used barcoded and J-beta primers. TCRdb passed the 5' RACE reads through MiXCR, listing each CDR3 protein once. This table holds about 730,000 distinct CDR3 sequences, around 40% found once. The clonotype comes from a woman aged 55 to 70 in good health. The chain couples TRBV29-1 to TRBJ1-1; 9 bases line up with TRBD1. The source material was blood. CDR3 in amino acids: CSVGKDRGTEAFF. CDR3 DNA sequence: TGCAGCGTTGGAAAGGACAGGGGCACTGAAGCTTTCTTT.